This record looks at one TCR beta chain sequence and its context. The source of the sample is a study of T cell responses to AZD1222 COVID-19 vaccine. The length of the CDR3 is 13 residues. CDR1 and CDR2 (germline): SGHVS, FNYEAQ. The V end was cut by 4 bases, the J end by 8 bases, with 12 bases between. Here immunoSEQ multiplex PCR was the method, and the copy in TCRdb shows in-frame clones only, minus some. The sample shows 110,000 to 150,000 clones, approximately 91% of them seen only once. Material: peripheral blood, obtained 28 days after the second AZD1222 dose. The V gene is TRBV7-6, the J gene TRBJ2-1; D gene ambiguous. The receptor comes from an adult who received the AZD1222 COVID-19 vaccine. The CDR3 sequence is CASSSRKRDEQFF. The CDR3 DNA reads TGTGCCAGCAGCTCCCGAAAGCGTGATGAGCAGTTCTTC.